Each of the 17 T cell receptor beta chains below was sequenced from the same sample in a study of T cell responses to AZD1222 COVID-19 vaccine. The assay was immunoSEQ multiplex PCR, and TCRdb's table has in-frame clones only and misses some. The sample lists about 100,000 clones; around nine tenths were seen once. Material: peripheral blood, obtained on day 0 of AZD1222 vaccination. Source of these receptors: an adult in good health.

The CDR3 here is CASGGRTEAFF. CDR3 coding DNA: TGCGCGAGTGGGGGCAGGACTGAAGCTTTCTTT. The gene calls are TRBV10-1 and TRBJ1-1, with D tentatively TRBD1 (6 bases). CDR1 is WNHNN and CDR2 is SYGVQD in the germline V gene (reference sequence). The CDR3 is 11 residues long.

This chain uses TRBV27 with TRBJ2-3; D possibly corresponds to TRBD2 (5 bases). This CDR3 is 14 amino acids long. CDR1 MNHEY and CDR2 SMNVEV come from the germline V gene (reference sequence). V was pared by 6 bases and J by 3 bases, with 13 bases between. For the CDR3, the DNA is TGTGCCAGCAGGGAAAGAGGGATTACAGATACGCAGTATTTT. Protein product: CASRERGITDTQYF.

This chain connects TRBV2 to TRBJ1-1; a weak D match, TRBD1 (6 bases). The CDR3 spans 13 residues. V was clipped by 4 bases and J by 4 bases, with 10 bases between them. Per the germline V gene, CDR1 is SNHLY and CDR2 is FYNNEI. The CDR3, as DNA: TGTGCCAGCAGTGGGGGGCTGGGCACTGAAGCTTTCTTT. Its translation: CASSGGLGTEAFF.

V usage is TRBV27 and J usage is TRBJ1-5, with D maybe TRBD1 (6 bases). CDR3 size: 15 residues. Germline CDR1 reads MNHEY; CDR2 reads SMNVEV (reference sequence). V dropped 0 bases and J dropped 4 bases, with 10 bases sitting between them. For the CDR3, the DNA is TGTGCCAGCAGTTTATCGTTGGGGGCAAATCAGCCCCAGCATTTT. This encodes CASSLSLGANQPQHF.

This chain uses TRBV7-2 with TRBJ2-6, with D possibly TRBD2 on 5 matching bases. The CDR3 has 17 amino acids. Trimming left V 5 bases short and J 0 bases short, with 14 bases between. Germline V CDR1 and CDR2: SGHTA, FQGNSA. CDR3 region: CASSRLRAVSGANVLTF. CDR3 bases: TGTGCCAGCAGCCGTCTGCGGGCAGTCTCTGGGGCCAACGTCCTGACTTTC.

The chain carries TRBV6-5 and TRBJ1-2; no reliable D call. V lost 8 bases and J 0 bases, leaving 16 bases between the germline ends. There are 15 residues in the CDR3. Germline values: CDR1 MNHEY, CDR2 SVGAGI. The CDR3 loop is CASYVGSVSNYGYTF. Written as DNA, the CDR3 is TGTGCCAGCTATGTGGGGTCAGTTTCTAACTATGGCTACACCTTC.

The V gene is TRBV5-8, the J gene TRBJ1-6; D is unclear. The CDR3 sequence is 12 residues long. The germline V gene encodes CDR1 SGHTS and CDR2 YDEGEE. Trimming left V 0 bases short and J 5 bases short, with 0 bases between. This CDR3 is CASSLDNSPLHF. DNA for the CDR3: TGTGCCAGCAGCTTGGATAATTCACCCCTCCACTTT.

This chain joins TRBV28 and TRBJ1-5, with D perhaps matching TRBD1 (5 bases). CDR1 is MDHEN, CDR2 SYDVKM, per germline. The ends were cut back, 7 bases at V and 11 bases at J, with 12 bases in the middle. The CDR3 covers 11 residues. The DNA for the CDR3 is TGTGCCAGCAACACCGGGACGGCCCAGCATTTT. Amino acids: CASNTGTAQHF.

The chain combines TRBV27 with TRBJ1-1; D gene unclear. The CDR3 sequence is 16 residues long. Germline lookup yields CDR1 MNHEY and CDR2 SMNVEV (reference sequence). Deletions cut 6 bases from V and 1 base from J, with 18 bases between. CDR3: CASRAIDAGRNTEAFF. The CDR3 DNA follows: TGTGCCAGCAGAGCAATAGATGCGGGTAGGAACACTGAAGCTTTCTTT.

The J gene is TRBJ2-5, the V gene TRBV3-1 (or the pseudogene TRBV3-2), with no clear D. CDR1 is LGHDT and CDR2 is YNNKEL in the germline V gene (reference sequence). CDR3 length: 12 amino acids. Trimming pared 1 base from V and 6 bases from J, leaving 6 bases between. CDR3 sequence: CASSQARKTQYF. The CDR3 DNA reads TGTGCCAGCAGCCAAGCCCGTAAGACCCAGTACTTC.

CDR3 loop: CASSPGTGTGKVNEQFF. The DNA of the CDR3 is TGTGCCAGCAGCCCGGGCACCGGGACAGGGAAGGTCAATGAGCAGTTCTTC. The chain joins TRBV7-3 to TRBJ2-1; TRBD1 agrees at 9 bases. The CDR3 is 17 amino acids. Germline CDR1 reads SGHTA; CDR2 reads FQGTGA. Trimming at V came to 5 bases and at J to 6 bases, leaving 14 bases not matched to a gene.

The chain employs TRBV10-2 and TRBJ1-1, with unresolved D. V was shortened by 3 bases and J by 1 base, with 9 bases between the two germline ends. CDR3 length: 14 residues. Germline V gene sequence: CDR1 WSHSY, CDR2 SAAADI. CDR3 region: CASSEAVRNTEAFF. CDR3 nucleotides: TGCGCCAGCAGTGAAGCGGTTAGGAACACTGAAGCTTTCTTT.

J is TRBJ2-1 and V is TRBV11-3; D is possibly TRBD1 or TRBD2 (5 bases each). Trimming took off 5 bases at V and 3 bases at J, with 14 bases between the two ends. The V gene's germline CDR1 is SGHNT and CDR2 YENEEA. The CDR3 has 15 amino acids. CDR3 bases: TGTGCCAGCAGCCAACGGGACGATTTCTACAATGAGCAGTTCTTC. It specifies CASSQRDDFYNEQFF.

This chain connects TRBV2 to TRBJ1-2; perhaps TRBD1 as D (6 bases). This CDR3 spans 10 amino acids. Germline V lookup: CDR1 SNHLY, CDR2 FYNNEI. With 9 bases removed from V and 8 bases from J, the gap between germline ends came to 10 bases. CDR3 protein: CARGGGGYTF. The CDR3 DNA reads as TGTGCCAGAGGGGGAGGGGGCTACACCTTC.

The V call is TRBV23-1, the J call TRBJ1-2; D gene unclear. TRBV23-1 is flagged as an ORF with uncertain function. V was shortened by 10 bases and J by 6 bases, with 12 bases between the two germline ends. CDR3 length: 11 residues. The CDR3 coding sequence is TGCGCCACCGCCCCTGGGGATGGCTACACCTTC. This codes for CATAPGDGYTF.

This chain joins TRBV18 and TRBJ1-3; D is ambiguous. The germline V gene has CDR1 KGHSH and CDR2 LQKENI. V was clipped by 3 bases and J by 4 bases, with 13 bases between them. The CDR3 length is 15 residues. CDR3 residues: CASSPAQMDGNTIYF. Written as DNA, the CDR3 is TGTGCCAGCTCACCTGCTCAAATGGACGGAAACACCATATATTTT.

This sequence joins TRBV6-5 and TRBJ2-7; 7 nucleotides match TRBD1. This CDR3 has 14 amino acids. Looked up from germline, CDR1 is MNHEY and CDR2 is SVGAGI. The V gene end was trimmed by 7 bases and the J gene end by 4 bases; junction bases not matched to a gene: 10. In DNA, the CDR3 is TGTGCCAGCACCCGACAGGGCGGATTATACGAGCAGTACTTC. Its translation: CASTRQGGLYEQYF.